These 17 T cell receptor beta chains share one sample of origin, sequenced in a study of TIL therapy for anti-PD-1-resistant metastatic lung cancer. Specified time point: pre-treatment sample, taken before nivolumab and TIL therapy. Sequencing used immunoSEQ v3. The data were produced by immunoSEQ multiplex PCR, yet TCRdb's version contains in-frame clones alone and is incomplete. Among around 55,000 clones listed, around four fifths were seen once. Sequenced material: blood, taken at baseline. The receptors stem from a person aged 25 to 85 with non-small cell lung cancer.

The chain is built from TRBV30 and TRBJ2-1, with TRBD1 as a possible D gene (5 bases). This CDR3 comprises 10 residues. CDR1 and CDR2 (germline): GTSNPN, SVGIG (reference sequence). Trimming stripped 6 bases from V and 9 bases from J, with 9 bases between. CDR3 sequence (DNA): TGTGCCTGCAGGGTGGGTGAGCAGTTCTTC. The encoded protein is CACRVGEQFF. Based on the CDR3 plus reference TRBV30 and TRBJ2-1, the full variable domain is SQTIHQWPATLVQPVGSPLSLECTVEGTSNPNLYWYRQAAGRGLQLLFYSVGIGQISSEVPQNLSASRPQDRQFILSSKKLLLSDSGFYLCACRVGEQFFGPGTRLTVL.

The chain carries TRBV12-3 or TRBV12-4 and TRBJ2-1; D may match TRBD1 or TRBD2 (5 bases each). With 3 bases removed from V and 7 bases from J, the gap between germline ends came to 10 bases. This CDR3 has 13 residues. The CDR3: CASSLRGRNEQFF. The CDR3, as DNA: TGTGCCAGCAGTTTGAGGGGAAGGAATGAGCAGTTCTTC.

V is TRBV5-1 and J is TRBJ2-1; D remains unclear. In germline, CDR1 is SGHRS, CDR2 YFSETQ. This CDR3 region has 14 residues. V dropped 0 bases and J dropped 8 bases, with 12 bases sitting between them. CDR3 loop: CASSLGAAMDEQFF. CDR3 nucleotide sequence: TGCGCCAGCAGCTTGGGGGCCGCTATGGATGAGCAGTTCTTC.

This chain connects TRBV27 to TRBJ2-5; possibly TRBD2 for D (7 bases). The CDR3 totals 14 residues. In germline, CDR1 is MNHEY, CDR2 SMNVEV (reference sequence). Trimming stripped 9 bases from V and 5 bases from J, with 19 bases between. The CDR3 nucleotides are TGTGCCAGTGGGGGCTCGGGGGGTTCGGAGACCCAGTACTTC. Protein sequence: CASGGSGGSETQYF.

The genes are TRBV7-3 and TRBJ2-1; no reliable D call. This CDR3 has 13 residues. V lost 4 bases, J lost 8 bases, and 12 bases lay in between. Per germline, CDR1 SGHTA and CDR2 FQGTGA. The CDR3 spells CASSSPPVDEQFF. For the CDR3, the DNA is TGTGCCAGCAGCTCCCCCCCTGTGGATGAGCAGTTCTTC.

The gene calls are TRBV7-6 and TRBJ2-7; 8 nucleotides align to TRBD2. This CDR3 has 15 amino acids. The junction had 11 bases not matched to a gene; V was cut back by 8 bases and J by 2 bases. The germline gives CDR1 SGHVS, CDR2 FNYEAQ. This CDR3 is CASSPGGGPTYEQYF. CDR3 nucleotides: TGTGCCAGCTCGCCCGGGGGGGGACCGACCTACGAGCAGTACTTC.

This chain connects TRBV27 to TRBJ1-1, with TRBD1 matching over 8 bases. V was clipped by 3 bases and J by 5 bases; unmatched bases: 5. Per the germline V gene, CDR1 is MNHEY and CDR2 is SMNVEV (reference sequence). The CDR3 totals 14 residues. The CDR3 DNA sequence: TGTGCCAGCAGTTTCGGACAGGGTCGAACTGAAGCTTTCTTT. Encoded protein: CASSFGQGRTEAFF.

The chain employs TRBV9 and TRBJ2-7; TRBD1 aligns across 7 bases. V trimming: 4 bases; J trimming: 3 bases; junction bases outside the gene matches: 13. Germline CDR1 is SGDLS and CDR2 is YYNGEE. There are 16 residues in the CDR3. The DNA of the CDR3 is TGTGCCAGCAGCCTTCGTCCCGGGACAGCTATCTACGAGCAGTACTTC. Translated: CASSLRPGTAIYEQYF.

The rearrangement links TRBV10-3 to TRBJ2-3; 7 nucleotides line up with TRBD2. The CDR3 has 14 amino acids. CDR1 and CDR2 from the germline V gene are ENHRY and SYGVKD. After removal of 4 bases from V and 6 bases from J, the junction contained 7 bases not matched to a gene. The CDR3 nucleotides are TGTGCCATCAGTGTAGCGGCGGGAGTTGATACGCAGTATTTT. Translation: CAISVAAGVDTQYF.

This rearrangement joins TRBV7-2 to TRBJ1-2; tentatively, D is TRBD1 (5 bases). This CDR3 has 15 residues. V lost 2 bases and J 4 bases, leaving 14 bases between the germline ends. Germline V gene lookup returns CDR1 SGHTA and CDR2 FQGNSA. The CDR3 nucleotides read TGTGCCAGCAGCTTAAAGGTGACAGCCTCCTATGGCTACACCTTC. It translates to CASSLKVTASYGYTF.

The chain is built from TRBV24-1 and TRBJ2-2; the match to TRBD2 covers 8 bases. Trimming at V came to 10 bases and at J to 4 bases, leaving 16 bases not matched to a gene. Germline CDR1 and CDR2: KGHDR and SFDVKD. This CDR3 comprises 17 residues. In nucleotides, the CDR3 is TGTGCCACTCAGAGTCGGGAGGGGGGGCGAGGCACCGGGGAGCTGTTTTTT. Its translation: CATQSREGGRGTGELFF.

V gene TRBV5-5 combines with J gene TRBJ2-3; possible D gene TRBD2, 6 bases. V shed 0 bases and J shed 3 bases, with 11 bases lying between them. CDR3 size: 15 residues. CDR1 SGHKS and CDR2 YYEKEE come from the germline V gene (reference sequence). DNA of the CDR3: TGTGCCAGCAGCTTGGTGGGTGGGAGGACAGATACGCAGTATTTT. This sequence encodes CASSLVGGRTDTQYF.

For the CDR3, the DNA is TGTGCCAGCAGGGTCTTTGGGCAGAGCTCCTACAATGAGCAGTTCTTC. Protein sequence: CASRVFGQSSYNEQFF. The chain uses TRBV28 and TRBJ2-1; no definite D call. The ends were cut back, 6 bases at V and 0 bases at J, with 15 bases in the middle. This CDR3 comprises 16 residues. Germline V gene lookup returns CDR1 MDHEN and CDR2 SYDVKM.

By sample fraction, this clone is medium-sized. CDR3 nucleotides: TGTGCCAGTTTCTCCTACCGGGACAGCGTTTCTGGGGCCAACGTCCTGACTTTC. It translates to CASFSYRDSVSGANVLTF. The chain recombines TRBV19 with TRBJ2-6; TRBD1 matches at 7 bases. V shed 8 bases, J shed 1 base, and the junction held 14 bases outside the gene matches. This CDR3 has 18 amino acids. The germline gives CDR1 LNHDA, CDR2 SQIVND (reference sequence). Looking up the rest from reference TRBV19 and TRBJ2-6 gives the full variable domain: DGGITQSPKYLFRKEGQNVTLSCEQNLNHDAMYWYRQDPGQGLRLIYYSQIVNDFQKGDIAEGYSVSREKKESFPLTVTSAQKNPTAFYLCASFSYRDSVSGANVLTFGAGSRLTVL.

The chain has TRBV3-1 (or the pseudogene TRBV3-2) and TRBJ2-2, with D perhaps assigned TRBD1 or TRBD2 (5 bases each). CDR3 length equals 15 residues. The germline V gene encodes CDR1 LGHDT and CDR2 YNNKEL (reference sequence). V shed 4 bases and J shed 2 bases, with 11 bases lying between them. The CDR3 nucleotides read TGTGCCAGCAGCCCTACGAGGGGCAACACCGGGGAGCTGTTTTTT. It is translated as CASSPTRGNTGELFF.

V is TRBV11-3 and J is TRBJ1-6; 7 bases align to TRBD1. Germline CDR1 is SGHNT and CDR2 is YENEEA. CDR3 size: 17 residues. After removal of 5 bases from V and 8 bases from J, the junction contained 15 bases not matched to a gene. In DNA form, the CDR3 reads TGTGCCAGCAGCCAGATACCCTCCGGCCAGGGGGATTCACCCCTCCACTTT. Its translation: CASSQIPSGQGDSPLHF.

The CDR3 loop is CASSDSGVRRSNQPQHF. DNA of the CDR3: TGTGCCAGCAGTGACTCAGGGGTCCGCCGGAGCAATCAGCCCCAGCATTTT. The rearrangement joins TRBV6-4 to TRBJ1-5; tentative D call: TRBD1 (5 bases). In germline, CDR1 is MRHNA, CDR2 SNTAGT. The CDR3 sequence is 17 residues long. Trimming removed 0 bases at V and 1 base at J, with 13 bases between.